This T cell receptor (beta chain) was sequenced in a study of T cells in Graves' hyperthyroidism and ophthalmopathy. Template material for amplifying TCR beta CDR3 regions consisted of RNA transcripts. Researchers ran a first-round RT-PCR on the TCR CDR3 using the HTBI primer set. Via MiXCR, TCRdb re-called the multiplex PCR reads, giving one row per CDR3 protein. The sample lists some 490,000 distinct CDR3 sequences; roughly 22% were seen once. Between the trimmed V and J ends, which lost 6 bases and 14 bases, there was a span of 20 bases. The CDR3 is 14 amino acids. CDR1 and CDR2 from the germline V gene are MDHEN and SYDVKM.

What was sequenced was blood. The chain uses TRBV28 and TRBJ1-6, with a weak D call TRBD1 (6 bases). The receptor was derived from a woman in her sixties or seventies with Graves' ophthalmopathy. CDR3 coding DNA: TGTGCCAGCAGCGAGGGGGGGGTACAGCTCACCCTCCACTTT. It encodes CASSEGGVQLTLHF. Filled out from reference TRBV28 and TRBJ1-6, the complete variable domain reads DVKVTQSSRYLVKRTGEKVFLECVQDMDHENMFWYRQDPGLGLRLIYFSYDVKMKEKGDIPEGYSVSREKKERFSLILESASTNQTSMYLCASSEGGVQLTLHFGNGTRLTVT.